These 26 T cell receptor beta chains were sequenced from one sample in a study of T cell responses to AZD1222 COVID-19 vaccine. Repertoires were generated with immunoSEQ multiplex PCR, while TCRdb's copy carries only in-frame clones and drops some. The table shows under 150,000 clones, with over 85% occurring only once. The sample here was peripheral blood, taken on day 0 of AZD1222 vaccination. These receptors came from an adult in good health.

The chain joins TRBV10-1 to TRBJ1-5; D is ambiguous. Germline V gene data show CDR1 as WNHNN and CDR2 as SYGVQD (reference sequence). This CDR3 has 12 amino acids. Trimming shortened V by 3 bases and J by 3 bases, and 3 bases separated the two germline ends. This CDR3 reads CASSDSNQPQHF. The CDR3 region has the DNA TGCGCCAGCAGTGACTCCAATCAGCCCCAGCATTTT.

This clone appeared once. This chain uses TRBV6-4 with TRBJ2-2; 11 bases agree with TRBD2. The CDR3 has 17 amino acids. V lost 4 bases and J lost 4; bases outside the gene matches: 8. Germline-derived CDR1 and CDR2 are MRHNA and SNTAGT. The DNA of the CDR3 is TGTGCCAGCAGTGTTAGCGGGGGGGCCTCCGGCACCGGGGAGCTGTTTTTT. Its protein is CASSVSGGASGTGELFF.

The V call is TRBV18, the J call TRBJ2-5; 9 bases map to TRBD1. V lost 3 bases to trimming and J lost 4 bases; unmatched junction nucleotides: 9. Germline-derived CDR1 and CDR2 are KGHSH and LQKENI. The CDR3 consists of 16 residues. Here the CDR3 reads CASSPGTGSVGETQYF. For the CDR3, the DNA is TGTGCCAGCTCACCTGGGACAGGGTCGGTTGGAGAGACCCAGTACTTC.

The chain joins TRBV7-9 to TRBJ2-3; TRBD2 matches at 13 bases. The CDR3 sequence is 19 residues long. Germline CDR1 and CDR2: SEHNR and FQNEAQ (reference sequence). Losses at the gene ends were 0 bases for V and 0 bases for J; bases not matched to a gene: 6. Here the CDR3 reads CASSLATSGGLFSTDTQYF. CDR3 coding DNA: TGTGCCAGCAGCTTAGCGACTAGCGGGGGGCTATTTAGCACAGATACGCAGTATTTT.

The V call is TRBV2, the J call TRBJ2-3, with 8 bases aligning to TRBD2. The V gene end was trimmed by 4 bases and the J gene end by 0 bases; junction bases not matched to a gene: 24. The CDR3 totals 22 residues. Per the germline V gene, CDR1 is SNHLY and CDR2 is FYNNEI. The CDR3 nucleotides read TGTGCCAGCAGTGCAGGGTACAGGTGGCGGATTAGCGGGAAGACTAGCACAGATACGCAGTATTTT. Protein sequence: CASSAGYRWRISGKTSTDTQYF.

V is TRBV18 and J is TRBJ1-5; 7 bases are shared with TRBD1. CDR1 and CDR2 from the germline V gene are KGHSH and LQKENI. This CDR3 has 17 residues. V dropped 2 bases and J dropped 4; count of bases not matched to a gene: 11. This CDR3 is CASSPSGGVGQNQPQHF. Here the CDR3 DNA reads TGTGCCAGCTCACCATCAGGGGGGGTCGGCCAAAATCAGCCCCAGCATTTT. The full variable domain, its missing parts supplied by reference TRBV18 and TRBJ1-5, is NAGVMQNPRHLVRRRGQEARLRCSPMKGHSHVYWYRQLPEEGLKFMVYLQKENIIDESGMPKERFSAEFPKEGPSILRIQQVVRGDSAAYFCASSPSGGVGQNQPQHFGDGTRLSIL.

This clone was picked up one time. The gene calls are TRBV7-9 and TRBJ2-7; unclear D gene. The CDR3 spans 12 residues. Trimming took 5 bases from V and 3 from J, leaving 8 bases between them. Germline loops: CDR1 SEHNR, CDR2 FQNEAQ (reference sequence). The CDR3: CASSEGFYEQYF. The DNA of the CDR3 is TGTGCCAGCAGCGAAGGGTTCTACGAGCAGTACTTC.

This chain joins TRBV24-1 and TRBJ2-1, with D perhaps TRBD2 (6 bases). CDR1 is KGHDR and CDR2 is SFDVKD in the germline V gene. The CDR3 runs 16 residues. Deletions cut 3 bases from V and 6 bases from J, with 17 bases between. As DNA, the CDR3 is TGTGCCACCAGTGATCCGGAGGGACTCGATGGCAATGAGCAGTTCTTC. Its protein product is CATSDPEGLDGNEQFF.

CDR3 sequence (DNA): TGTGCCAGCAGGCAAGCCGGGACAGGTGCAACTAATGAAAAACTGTTTTTT. As protein: CASRQAGTGATNEKLFF. The rearrangement uses TRBV28 and TRBJ1-4; 8 bases match TRBD1. The length of the CDR3 is 17 residues. Looked up from germline, CDR1 is MDHEN and CDR2 is SYDVKM. J gave up 0 bases and V 6 bases, and 9 bases lay outside the gene matches.

The rearrangement links TRBV4-1 to TRBJ1-4; D might be TRBD1 (5 bases). This CDR3 comprises 15 residues. V lost 4 bases to trimming and J lost 3 bases, with 12 bases between them. Germline V CDR1 and CDR2: MGHRA, YSYEKL. The CDR3 DNA follows: TGCGCCAGCAGCCCAAAGGGACGGTCTAATGAAAAACTGTTTTTT. Encoded protein: CASSPKGRSNEKLFF.

The chain combines TRBV27 with TRBJ2-2; 7 positions agree with TRBD1. The CDR3 length is 15 residues. Germline V CDR1 and CDR2: MNHEY, SMNVEV (reference sequence). Trimming at V came to 5 bases and at J to 0 bases, leaving 3 bases not matched to a gene. This CDR3 is CASSPGTANTGELFF. The CDR3 DNA is TGTGCCAGCAGTCCTGGGACAGCGAACACCGGGGAGCTGTTTTTT.

The rearrangement links TRBV19 to TRBJ1-1; 7 bases are a match to TRBD1. This CDR3 is 15 amino acids long. Germline V gene data show CDR1 as LNHDA and CDR2 as SQIVND (reference sequence). V gave up 7 bases and J gave up 1 base; unmatched junction bases: 9. The CDR3 region has the DNA TGTGCCAGTACCACACAGGGGCAAAAGAACACTGAAGCTTTCTTT. Its translation: CASTTQGQKNTEAFF.

In its sample, this clone was seen once. V gene TRBV19 combines with J gene TRBJ2-1; 7 nucleotides line up with TRBD2. With 5 bases clipped from V and 9 bases from J, the junction kept 10 bases outside the gene matches. Per germline, CDR1 LNHDA and CDR2 SQIVND (reference sequence). The CDR3 covers 14 residues. The CDR3 here is CASSLREGRGEQFF. The CDR3 DNA sequence: TGTGCCAGTAGTTTGAGGGAGGGCCGGGGTGAGCAGTTCTTC.

The sample holds one count of this clone. This chain joins TRBV19 and TRBJ1-2; no clear D. This CDR3 spans 17 amino acids. Germline CDR1 LNHDA, CDR2 SQIVND (reference sequence). The ends were cut back, 7 bases at V and 4 bases at J, with 25 bases in the middle. DNA of the CDR3: TGTGCCAGTACCTCTATTATGGGATCCAGGAGCCTCTATGGCTACACCTTC. Protein product: CASTSIMGSRSLYGYTF.

The chain links TRBV7-2 to TRBJ1-5; weak D call: TRBD1 (6 bases). The CDR3 is 16 residues long. Germline V gives CDR1 SGHTA, CDR2 FQGNSA. Trimming cost V 5 bases and J 4 bases, with 18 bases left between them. CDR3 nucleotides: TGTGCCAGCAGCCCCCAGAGCCAGGGGATGAATCAGCCCCAGCATTTT. Its protein product is CASSPQSQGMNQPQHF.

There are a few counts of this clone. The rearrangement joins TRBV4-2 to TRBJ2-2; TRBD2 aligns across 12 bases. The CDR3 length is 22 residues. The junction had 22 bases not matched to a gene; V was cut back by 4 bases and J by 4 bases. Germline V gene data show CDR1 as LGHNA and CDR2 as YNFKEQ. The CDR3, as DNA: TGTGCCAGCAGCCGCTCTCTCGGCCTAGCGGGGGGGGGCTACGGGTCCACCGGGGAGCTGTTTTTT. It encodes CASSRSLGLAGGGYGSTGELFF.

CDR3 bases: TGTGCCAGTAGTACGGCAGGACTCTCCTACGAGCAGTACTTC. Its translation is CASSTAGLSYEQYF. J is TRBJ2-7 and V is TRBV19; D possibly corresponds to TRBD2 (5 bases). Trimming removed 4 bases from V and 0 bases from J, with 10 bases in between. The CDR3 is 14 residues long. Germline CDR1 is LNHDA and CDR2 is SQIVND (reference sequence).

This clone was counted a single time. The gene calls are TRBV19 and TRBJ2-5; the match to TRBD2 covers 7 bases. Trimming removed 7 bases from V and 5 bases from J; junction bases left unmatched: 19. This CDR3 has 17 amino acids. From germline, CDR1 is LNHDA and CDR2 SQIVND (reference sequence). The CDR3 nucleotides read TGTGCCAGTAACCTGACCGGGACTAAGATGATTAGGGAGACCCAGTACTTC. Its translation: CASNLTGTKMIRETQYF.

The chain links TRBV6-1 to TRBJ1-2; D is unresolved. The ends were cut back, 1 base at V and 7 bases at J, with 13 bases in the middle. Germline V gene sequence: CDR1 MNHNS, CDR2 SASEGT. The length of the CDR3 is 14 residues. The CDR3 coding sequence is TGTGCCAGCAGTGAAGAGGGCTGGGGTAGTGGCTACACCTTC. It encodes CASSEEGWGSGYTF.

The CDR3, as DNA: TGCGCCAGCAGCTTGGAGGCAGGGAGGGCCGGGGAGCTGTTTTTT. This gives the protein CASSLEAGRAGELFF. The chain carries TRBV5-1 and TRBJ2-2, with 7 bases fitting TRBD2. The length of the CDR3 is 15 residues. The V and J ends lost 0 bases and 6 bases, in that order; junction bases with no gene match: 5. Germline V lookup: CDR1 SGHRS, CDR2 YFSETQ.

This chain links TRBV6-5 with TRBJ1-1; 7 positions agree with TRBD1. The germline V gene encodes CDR1 MNHEY and CDR2 SVGAGI. The length of the CDR3 is 13 residues. V lost 6 bases and J lost 4; bases outside the gene matches: 5. CDR3 in DNA: TGTGCCAGCAGACCCACAGGGGCCACTGAAGCTTTCTTT. Translation gives CASRPTGATEAFF.

This chain joins TRBV5-8 and TRBJ2-5; 8 bases align to TRBD1. The CDR3 length is 14 residues. V lost 7 bases and J lost 4; bases outside the gene matches: 9. Germline CDR1 and CDR2: SGHTS and YDEGEE. Written as DNA, the CDR3 is TGTGCCAGCGGGTCCCGGGACAGGAGAGAGACCCAGTACTTC. Translated, it gives CASGSRDRRETQYF.

The CDR3 protein is CASSQGRRRTQHF. The CDR3 bases are TGTGCCAGCTCACAGGGACGGAGGAGGACCCAGCATTTT. This sequence joins TRBV18 and TRBJ1-5, with TRBD1 as a possible D gene (5 bases). The germline V gene has CDR1 KGHSH and CDR2 LQKENI. The CDR3 consists of 13 residues. Trimming removed 4 bases at V and 11 bases at J, with 15 bases between.

The chain employs TRBV19 and TRBJ2-5, with D possibly TRBD1 on 6 matching bases. Trimming left V 3 bases short and J 4 bases short, with 12 bases between. Germline CDR1 LNHDA, CDR2 SQIVND (reference sequence). This CDR3 contains 14 residues. The CDR3 region has the DNA TGTGCCAGTAGTATTCAGGGGATGGGAGAGACCCAGTACTTC. Encoded protein: CASSIQGMGETQYF.

The chain is built from TRBV7-2 and TRBJ2-2; the D is unclear. Germline V gene data show CDR1 as SGHTA and CDR2 as FQGNSA. The CDR3 consists of 12 residues. V was clipped by 2 bases and J by 6 bases, with 4 bases between them. The CDR3 protein is CASSLTAGELFF. CDR3 DNA sequence: TGTGCCAGCAGCTTAACGGCCGGGGAGCTGTTTTTT. Full variable domain (missing parts from reference TRBV7-2 and TRBJ2-2): GAGVSQSPSNKVTEKGKDVELRCDPISGHTALYWYRQSLGQGLEFLIYFQGNSAPDKSGLPSDRFSAERTGGSVSTLTIQRTQQEDSAVYLCASSLTAGELFFGEGSRLTVL.

The chain combines TRBV28 with TRBJ2-1; 12 nucleotides agree with TRBD2. Trimming at V came to 4 bases and at J to 9 bases, leaving 10 bases not matched to a gene. CDR1 and CDR2 from the germline V gene are MDHEN and SYDVKM. The CDR3 extends over 16 amino acids. The CDR3 is CASSSTSGSIMAEQFF. The CDR3 DNA follows: TGTGCCAGCAGTTCGACTAGCGGGAGCATAATGGCTGAGCAGTTCTTC.